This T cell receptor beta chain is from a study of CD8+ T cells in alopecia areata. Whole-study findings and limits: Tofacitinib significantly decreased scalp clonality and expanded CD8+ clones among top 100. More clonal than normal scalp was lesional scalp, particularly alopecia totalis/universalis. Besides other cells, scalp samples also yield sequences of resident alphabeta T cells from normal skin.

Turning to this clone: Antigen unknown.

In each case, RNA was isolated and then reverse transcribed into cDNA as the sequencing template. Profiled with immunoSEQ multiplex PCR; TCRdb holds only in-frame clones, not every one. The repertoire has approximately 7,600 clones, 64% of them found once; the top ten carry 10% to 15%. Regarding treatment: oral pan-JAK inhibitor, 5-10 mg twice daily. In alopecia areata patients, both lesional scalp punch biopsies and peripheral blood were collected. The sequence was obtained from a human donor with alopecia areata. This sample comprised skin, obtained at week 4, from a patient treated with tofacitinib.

The CDR3 DNA reads as TGTGCCAGCAGCTATTCGGGACTAGTAAAGGGAGAGACCCAGTACTTC. Translating it yields CASSYSGLVKGETQYF. The chain links TRBV5-4 to TRBJ2-5, with TRBD2 matching 8 bases. Germline V CDR1 and CDR2: SGHNT, YYREEE (reference sequence). The CDR3 runs 16 residues. With 3 bases clipped from V and 4 bases from J, the junction kept 11 bases outside the gene matches.